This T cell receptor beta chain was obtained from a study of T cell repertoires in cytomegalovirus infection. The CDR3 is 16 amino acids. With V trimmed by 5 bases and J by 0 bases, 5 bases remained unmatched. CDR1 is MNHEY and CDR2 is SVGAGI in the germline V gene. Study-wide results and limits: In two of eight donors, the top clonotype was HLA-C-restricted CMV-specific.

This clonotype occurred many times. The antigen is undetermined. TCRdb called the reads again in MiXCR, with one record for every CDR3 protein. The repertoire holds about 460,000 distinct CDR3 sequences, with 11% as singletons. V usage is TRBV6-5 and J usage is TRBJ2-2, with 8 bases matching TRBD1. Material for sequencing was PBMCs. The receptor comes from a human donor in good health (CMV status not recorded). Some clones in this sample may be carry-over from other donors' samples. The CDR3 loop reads CASSRQTGANTGELFF. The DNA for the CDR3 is TGTGCCAGCAGTCGACAGACAGGGGCGAACACCGGGGAGCTGTTTTTT.